This TCR beta chain was sequenced during a study of regulatory T cells in long-lasting Graves disease. The CDR3 has 13 residues. CDR1 and CDR2 (germline): LGHDT, YNNKEL (reference sequence). Trimming took off 2 bases at V and 2 bases at J, with 7 bases between the two ends. This clonotype was seen at least ten times. Documented time point: newly diagnosed GD, antithyroid drugs for less than 3 months. With RNA extracted from PBMCs as input, the TCR library was made. Relying on iRepertoire HTBI primers and Arm-PCR of CDR3 regions, the team built TCR beta libraries. TCRdb independently ran MiXCR on the multiplex PCR reads; one entry per CDR3 protein. The sample contains roughly 350,000 distinct CDR3 sequences, 15% to 20% of which appear only once. In addition, the sample was reused for a study of T cells in Graves' hyperthyroidism and ophthalmopathy. That work adds: The model forecast ophthalmopathy, anticipating it by a median about 7 months before onset.

The gene calls are TRBV3-1 and TRBJ2-7; unclear D gene. Sequences were derived from peripheral blood mononuclear cells (PBMCs), sampled at new diagnosis, from a patient treated with antithyroid drugs. The clonotype comes from a woman aged 18-29 years with Graves disease. CDR3 in amino acids: CASSQRPTYEQYF. CDR3 nucleotides: TGTGCCAGCAGCCAACGGCCAACCTACGAGCAGTACTTC.